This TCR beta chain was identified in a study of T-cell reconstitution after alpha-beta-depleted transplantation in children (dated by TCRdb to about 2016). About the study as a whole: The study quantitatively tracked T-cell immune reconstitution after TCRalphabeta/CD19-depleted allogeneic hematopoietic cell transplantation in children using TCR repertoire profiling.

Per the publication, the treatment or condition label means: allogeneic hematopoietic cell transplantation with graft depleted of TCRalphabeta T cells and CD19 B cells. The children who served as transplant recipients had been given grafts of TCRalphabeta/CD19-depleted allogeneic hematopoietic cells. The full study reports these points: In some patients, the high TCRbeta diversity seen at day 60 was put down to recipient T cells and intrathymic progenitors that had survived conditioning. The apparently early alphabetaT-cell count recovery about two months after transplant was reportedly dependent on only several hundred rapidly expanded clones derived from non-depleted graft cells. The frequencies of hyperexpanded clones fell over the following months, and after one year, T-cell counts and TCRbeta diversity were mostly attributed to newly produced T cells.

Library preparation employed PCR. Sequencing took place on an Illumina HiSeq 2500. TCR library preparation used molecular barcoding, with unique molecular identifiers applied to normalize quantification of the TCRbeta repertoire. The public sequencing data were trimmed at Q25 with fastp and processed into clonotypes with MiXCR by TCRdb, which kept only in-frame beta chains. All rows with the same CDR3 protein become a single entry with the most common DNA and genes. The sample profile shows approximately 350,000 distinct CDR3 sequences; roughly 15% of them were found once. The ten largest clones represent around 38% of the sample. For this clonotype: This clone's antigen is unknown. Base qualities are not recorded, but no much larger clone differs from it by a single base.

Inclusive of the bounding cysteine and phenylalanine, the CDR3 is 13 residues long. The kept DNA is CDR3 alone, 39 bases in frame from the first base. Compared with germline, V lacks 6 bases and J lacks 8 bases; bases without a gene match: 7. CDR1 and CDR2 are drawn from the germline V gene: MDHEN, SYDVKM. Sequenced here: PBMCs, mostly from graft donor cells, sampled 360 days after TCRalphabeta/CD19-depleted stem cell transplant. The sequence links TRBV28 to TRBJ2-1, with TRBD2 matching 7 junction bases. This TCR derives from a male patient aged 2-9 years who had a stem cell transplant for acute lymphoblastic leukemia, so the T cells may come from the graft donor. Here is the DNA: TGTGCCAGCAGACGGAACAGCGGGGATGAGCAGTTCTTC. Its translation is CASRRNSGDEQFF.